This TCR beta chain was profiled in a study of blood T cell repertoires in COVID-19. Study in general: Acute-phase and convalescent COVID-19 samples originated in the United States, Italy and Spain. PBMCs, B-cell-depleted T cells, or T cells were the source of the cDNA or gDNA that made up the material.

Germline-derived CDR1 and CDR2 are MNHEY and SVGAGI. This CDR3 comprises 12 residues. With 5 bases removed from V and 7 bases from J, the gap between germline ends came to 11 bases. The assay was immunoSEQ multiplex PCR, and TCRdb's table has in-frame clones only and misses some. The sample shows about 480,000 clones, about 91% of them seen only once. Patients from Seattle were sampled longitudinally, starting during active infection. The sequencing input was peripheral blood. The chain has TRBV6-5 and TRBJ1-2; D unclear. The source of this sequence is a man between 18 and 29 years old with COVID-19, enrolled during active disease. CDR3 DNA sequence: TGTGCCAGCAGTCCCCGGGCGGGTGGCTACACCTTC. Encoded protein: CASSPRAGGYTF.